This entry lists 13 T cell receptor beta chains sequenced from one sample in a study of shared clonotypes between healthy human individuals. The protocol was immunoSEQ multiplex PCR, while the TCRdb copy is restricted to in-frame clones and leaves out a portion. Here the sample spans millions of clones, more than 80% being singletons. Sequenced: naive CD4+ T cells sorted from blood. Subset here: CD45RA+ positively selected. The receptors here all came from a man between 18 and 35 years old in good health.

The V gene is TRBV4-1, the J gene TRBJ2-5; 11 nucleotides align to TRBD2. J lost 4 bases, V lost 2 bases, and 6 bases had no gene match. The CDR3 is made up of 16 amino acids. Germline V gene sequence: CDR1 MGHRA, CDR2 YSYEKL. The CDR3: CASSQIAGGPGETQYF. Written as DNA, the CDR3 is TGCGCCAGCAGCCAAATAGCGGGGGGGCCCGGAGAGACCCAGTACTTC.

This sequence joins TRBV5-6 and TRBJ2-1; D is perhaps TRBD2 (6 bases). The CDR3 sequence is 14 residues long. Trimming pared 3 bases from V and 3 bases from J, leaving 10 bases between. Looked up from germline, CDR1 is SGHDT and CDR2 is YYEEEE. This CDR3 is CASSSGRGYNEQFF. The CDR3, as DNA: TGTGCCAGCAGCTCGGGGCGGGGCTACAATGAGCAGTTCTTC.

The chain employs TRBV7-2 and TRBJ2-7, with 16 positions matching TRBD2. CDR1 and CDR2 (germline): SGHTA, FQGNSA. Trimming removed 4 bases from V and 10 bases from J; junction bases left unmatched: 13. The CDR3 spans 17 residues. For the CDR3, the DNA is TGTGCCAGCAGCTCGACGGGACTAGCGGGAGGGGTAGTAGGCCAGTACTTC. Encoded protein: CASSSTGLAGGVVGQYF.

V usage is TRBV5-1 and J usage is TRBJ2-3, with 8 bases that match TRBD1. After removal of 3 bases from V and 2 bases from J, the junction contained 5 bases not matched to a gene. Looked up from germline, CDR1 is SGHRS and CDR2 is YFSETQ. The length of the CDR3 is 15 residues. The CDR3 sequence: CASSSDRDFTDTQYF. CDR3 nucleotides: TGCGCCAGCAGCTCGGACAGGGACTTCACAGATACGCAGTATTTT.

CDR3 loop: CASSLRLSTDTQYF. DNA for the CDR3: TGTGCCAGCAGCTTAAGACTAAGCACAGATACGCAGTATTTT. V is TRBV11-2 and J is TRBJ2-3, with a possible D match to TRBD2 (5 bases). Trimming left V 2 bases short and J 0 bases short, with 6 bases between. The CDR3 sequence is 14 residues long. CDR1 SGHAT and CDR2 FQNNGV come from the germline V gene.

The CDR3 sequence is CASSPGGGVYNEQFF. The DNA of the CDR3 is TGCGCCAGCAGCCCAGGCGGCGGGGTTTACAATGAGCAGTTCTTC. This chain uses TRBV4-3 with TRBJ2-1; TRBD2 is a possible D gene (6 bases). Trimming shortened V by 4 bases and J by 4 bases, and 14 bases separated the two germline ends. This CDR3 has 15 residues. Per germline, CDR1 LGHNA and CDR2 YSLEER.

The chain carries TRBV19 and TRBJ2-1; D may be TRBD2 (6 bases). In germline, CDR1 is LNHDA, CDR2 SQIVND (reference sequence). The CDR3 runs to 14 residues. The ends were cut back, 1 base at V and 8 bases at J, with 12 bases in the middle. In DNA form, the CDR3 reads TGTGCCAGTAGTATAGGGTGGACGGGAGATGAGCAGTTCTTC. This encodes CASSIGWTGDEQFF. The complete variable domain, with remaining parts taken from reference TRBV19 and TRBJ2-1, reads DGGITQSPKYLFRKEGQNVTLSCEQNLNHDAMYWYRQDPGQGLRLIYYSQIVNDFQKGDIAEGYSVSREKKESFPLTVTSAQKNPTAFYLCASSIGWTGDEQFFGPGTRLTVL.

V usage is TRBV9 and J usage is TRBJ2-5, with TRBD2 matching over 10 bases. The CDR3 has 16 residues. Trimming at V came to 3 bases and at J to 5 bases, leaving 10 bases not matched to a gene. Germline-derived CDR1 and CDR2 are SGDLS and YYNGEE. The CDR3 nucleotides read TGTGCCAGCAGCGAAGTAGCGGGAGGCCTTGCGGAGACCCAGTACTTC. Amino acids: CASSEVAGGLAETQYF.

In DNA form, the CDR3 reads TGTGCCATCACAAATACCAGGACAGGGATCTCCTACGAGCAGTACTTC. Translation: CAITNTRTGISYEQYF. The rearrangement links TRBV28 to TRBJ2-7; 8 bases agree with TRBD1. The CDR3 is made up of 16 amino acids. Per germline, CDR1 MDHEN and CDR2 SYDVKM. V lost 10 bases, J lost 0 bases, and 14 bases stayed unmatched.

The chain is built from TRBV7-9 and TRBJ1-3, with 8 bases fitting TRBD1. This CDR3 is 16 amino acids long. V lost 0 bases and J lost 3; bases outside the gene matches: 4. From germline, CDR1 is SEHNR and CDR2 FQNEAQ (reference sequence). CDR3 amino acids: CASSLATDRVGNTIYF. The CDR3 DNA reads as TGTGCCAGCAGCTTAGCCACGGACAGGGTTGGAAACACCATATATTTT.

The gene calls are TRBV29-1 and TRBJ2-5; TRBD2 is a possible D gene (5 bases). Trimming took off 2 bases at V and 5 bases at J, with 15 bases between the two ends. The CDR3 has 14 amino acids. CDR1 and CDR2 (germline): SQVTM, ANQGSEA. CDR3 sequence reads: CSVEPRTRRETQYF. DNA of the CDR3: TGCAGCGTTGAACCTCGGACTCGAAGGGAGACCCAGTACTTC.

Regarding this clone: Distinct nucleotide sequences in the sample also encode this CDR3. The rearrangement links TRBV5-1 to TRBJ1-4; tentative D call: TRBD1 (6 bases). The CDR3 loop spans 14 amino acids. With 0 bases removed from V and 8 bases from J, the gap between germline ends came to 11 bases. The V gene's germline CDR1 is SGHRS and CDR2 YFSETQ. The CDR3, as DNA: TGCGCCAGCAGCTTGGTTTCGGGGGGCGAAAAACTGTTTTTT. This gives the protein CASSLVSGGEKLFF.

As to this clone: The sample contains more than one DNA sequence encoding this CDR3. The chain carries TRBV6-5 and TRBJ2-7; 13 bases map to TRBD2. This CDR3 is built from 15 residues. Germline values: CDR1 MNHEY, CDR2 SVGAGI. V dropped 6 bases and J dropped 0; count of bases not matched to a gene: 2. The CDR3 coding sequence is TGTGCCAGCAGCCGGACTAGCGGGAGCTCCTACGAGCAGTACTTC. Encoded protein: CASSRTSGSSYEQYF.